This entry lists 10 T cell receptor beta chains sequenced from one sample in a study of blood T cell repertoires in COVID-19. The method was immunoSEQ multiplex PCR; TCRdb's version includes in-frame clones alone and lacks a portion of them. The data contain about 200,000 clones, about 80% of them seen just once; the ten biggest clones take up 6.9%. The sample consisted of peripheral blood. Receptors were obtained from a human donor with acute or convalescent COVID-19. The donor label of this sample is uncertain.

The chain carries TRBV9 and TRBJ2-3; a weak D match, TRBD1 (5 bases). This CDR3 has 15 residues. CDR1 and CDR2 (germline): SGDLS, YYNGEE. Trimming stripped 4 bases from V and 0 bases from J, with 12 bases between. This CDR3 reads CASSSRAVSTDTQYF. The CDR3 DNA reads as TGTGCCAGCAGCTCCAGGGCGGTTAGCACAGATACGCAGTATTTT.

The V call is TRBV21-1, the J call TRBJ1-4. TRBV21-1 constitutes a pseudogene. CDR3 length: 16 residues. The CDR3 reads CASSKERRKYDEKLFF. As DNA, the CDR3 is TGTGCCAGCAGCAAAGAGAGGAGAAAGTACGATGAAAAACTGTTTTTT.

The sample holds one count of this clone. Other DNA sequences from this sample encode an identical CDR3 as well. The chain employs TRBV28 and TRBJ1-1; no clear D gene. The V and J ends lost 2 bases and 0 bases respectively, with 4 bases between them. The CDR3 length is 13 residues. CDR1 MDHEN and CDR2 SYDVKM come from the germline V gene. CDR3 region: CASSLVMNTEAFF. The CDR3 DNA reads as TGTGCCAGCAGTTTAGTTATGAACACTGAAGCTTTCTTT.

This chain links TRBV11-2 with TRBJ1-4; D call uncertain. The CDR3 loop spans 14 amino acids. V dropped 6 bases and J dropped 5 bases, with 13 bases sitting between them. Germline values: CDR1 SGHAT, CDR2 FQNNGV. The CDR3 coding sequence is TGTGCCAGCAGGGAGGCAGAAATAAATGAAAAACTGTTTTTT. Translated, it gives CASREAEINEKLFF.

CDR3 DNA sequence: TGTGCCAGCAGCCTAACAGGGGACAATTCACCCCTCCACTTT. It specifies CASSLTGDNSPLHF. The chain employs TRBV16 and TRBJ1-6; 7 bases agree with TRBD1. This CDR3 is built from 14 residues. Germline CDR1 KGHSY, CDR2 FQNENV. After removal of 4 bases from V and 7 bases from J, the junction contained 4 bases not matched to a gene.

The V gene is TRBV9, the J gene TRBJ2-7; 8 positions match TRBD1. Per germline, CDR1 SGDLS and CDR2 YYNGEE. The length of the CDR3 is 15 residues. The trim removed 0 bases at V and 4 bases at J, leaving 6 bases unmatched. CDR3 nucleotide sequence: TGTGCCAGCAGCGTAGGAGGAGACAGGGGTTACGAGCAGTACTTC. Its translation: CASSVGGDRGYEQYF.

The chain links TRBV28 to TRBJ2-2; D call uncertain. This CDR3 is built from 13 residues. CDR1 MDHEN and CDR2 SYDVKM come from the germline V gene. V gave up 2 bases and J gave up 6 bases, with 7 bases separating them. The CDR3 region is CASSLGQAGELFF. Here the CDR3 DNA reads TGTGCCAGCAGTTTAGGGCAGGCCGGGGAGCTGTTTTTT.

In nucleotides, the CDR3 is TGTGCCAGCTCACCAAGGACTAGCGACTCCTACAATGAGCAGTTCTTC. Translation gives CASSPRTSDSYNEQFF. V usage is TRBV18 and J usage is TRBJ2-1; 9 bases fit TRBD2. The CDR3 is 16 amino acids. Germline V gives CDR1 KGHSH, CDR2 LQKENI. With V trimmed by 2 bases and J by 0 bases, 2 bases remained unmatched.

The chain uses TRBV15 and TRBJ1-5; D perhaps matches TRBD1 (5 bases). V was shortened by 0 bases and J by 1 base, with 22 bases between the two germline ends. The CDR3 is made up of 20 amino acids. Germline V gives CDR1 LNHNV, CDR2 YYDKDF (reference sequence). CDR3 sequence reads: CATSRDLGTTGPKSNQPQHF. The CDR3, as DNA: TGTGCCACCAGCAGAGATTTGGGGACTACAGGCCCTAAAAGCAATCAGCCCCAGCATTTT.

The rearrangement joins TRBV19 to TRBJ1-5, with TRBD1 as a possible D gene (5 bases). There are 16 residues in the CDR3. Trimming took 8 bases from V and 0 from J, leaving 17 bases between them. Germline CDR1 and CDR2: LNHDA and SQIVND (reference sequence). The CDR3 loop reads CASSRTGDFSNQPQHF. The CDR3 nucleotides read TGTGCCAGTTCAAGAACAGGAGACTTTAGCAATCAGCCCCAGCATTTT.